This TCR beta chain was observed in a study of neurological immune-mediated disorders. TCRdb used MiXCR to reprocess the 5' RACE reads, holding one entry per CDR3 protein. In the table there are about 82,000 distinct CDR3 sequences, 2% to 3% of which are singletons. This clonotype was recorded many times. From germline, CDR1 is DFQATT and CDR2 SNEGSKA (reference sequence). Between the trimmed V and J ends, which lost 0 bases and 4 bases, there was a span of 9 bases. The CDR3 is 14 amino acids. Sequenced input: PBMCs. The J gene is TRBJ2-2, the V gene TRBV20-1; D is perhaps TRBD2 (5 bases). This clonotype was obtained from a woman in her twenties or thirties with multiple sclerosis. The CDR3 sequence: CSARDSRGTGELFF. Here the CDR3 DNA reads TGCAGTGCTAGAGACAGCCGGGGCACCGGGGAGCTGTTTTTT.